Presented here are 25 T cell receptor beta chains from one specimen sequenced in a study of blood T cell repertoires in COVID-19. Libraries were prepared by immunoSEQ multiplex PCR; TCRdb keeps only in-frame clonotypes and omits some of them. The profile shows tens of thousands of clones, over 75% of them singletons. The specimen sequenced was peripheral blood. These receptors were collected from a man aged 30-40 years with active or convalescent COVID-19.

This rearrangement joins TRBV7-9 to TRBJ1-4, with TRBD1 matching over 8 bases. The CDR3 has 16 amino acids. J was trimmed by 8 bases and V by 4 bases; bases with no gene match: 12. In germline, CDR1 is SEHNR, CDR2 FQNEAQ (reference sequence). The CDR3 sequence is CASSWRVDRVEEKLFF. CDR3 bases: TGTGCCAGCAGCTGGAGGGTGGACAGGGTAGAAGAAAAACTGTTTTTT.

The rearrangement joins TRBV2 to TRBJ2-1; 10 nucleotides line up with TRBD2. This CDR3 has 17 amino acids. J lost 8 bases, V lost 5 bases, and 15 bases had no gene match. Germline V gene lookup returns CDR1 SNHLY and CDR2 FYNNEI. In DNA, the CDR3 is TGTGCCAGCAGTACTAATACGATACTAGCGGGGCGGTATGAGCAGTTCTTC. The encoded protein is CASSTNTILAGRYEQFF.

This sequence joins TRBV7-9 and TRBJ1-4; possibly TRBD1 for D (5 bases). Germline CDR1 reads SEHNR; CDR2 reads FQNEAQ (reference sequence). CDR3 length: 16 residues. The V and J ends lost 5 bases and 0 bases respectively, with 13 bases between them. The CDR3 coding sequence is TGTGCCAGCAGCCCGGACAAAGTTGCAACTAATGAAAAACTGTTTTTT. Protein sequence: CASSPDKVATNEKLFF.

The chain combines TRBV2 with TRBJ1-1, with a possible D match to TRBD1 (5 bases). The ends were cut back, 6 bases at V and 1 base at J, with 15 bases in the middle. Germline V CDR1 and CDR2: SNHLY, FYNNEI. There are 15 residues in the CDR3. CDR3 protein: CASSTQGTKNTEAFF. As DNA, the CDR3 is TGTGCCAGCAGCACCCAGGGCACGAAGAACACTGAAGCTTTCTTT. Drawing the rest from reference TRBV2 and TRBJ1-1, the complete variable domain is EPEVTQTPSHQVTQMGQEVILRCVPISNHLYFYWYRQILGQKVEFLVSFYNNEISEKSEIFDDQFSVERPDGSNFTLKIRSTKLEDSAMYFCASSTQGTKNTEAFFGQGTRLTVV.

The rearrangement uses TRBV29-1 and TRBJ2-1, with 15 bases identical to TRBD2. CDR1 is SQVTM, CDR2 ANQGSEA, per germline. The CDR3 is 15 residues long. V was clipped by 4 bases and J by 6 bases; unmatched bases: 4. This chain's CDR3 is CSVVGTSGRINEQFF. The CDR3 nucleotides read TGCAGCGTTGTCGGGACTAGCGGGAGGATCAATGAGCAGTTCTTC.

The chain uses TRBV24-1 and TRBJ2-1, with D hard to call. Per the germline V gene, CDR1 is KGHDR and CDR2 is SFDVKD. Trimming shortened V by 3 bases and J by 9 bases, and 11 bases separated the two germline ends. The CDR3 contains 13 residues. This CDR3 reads CATSDPPRVEQFF. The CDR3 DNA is TGTGCCACCAGTGATCCCCCCCGGGTTGAGCAGTTCTTC.

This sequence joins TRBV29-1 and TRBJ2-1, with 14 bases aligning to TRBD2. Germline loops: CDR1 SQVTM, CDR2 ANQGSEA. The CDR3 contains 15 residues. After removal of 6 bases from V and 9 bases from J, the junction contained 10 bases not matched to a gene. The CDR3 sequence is CSVALGTSGSGEQFF. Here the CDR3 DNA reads TGCAGCGTAGCTCTAGGGACTAGCGGGAGTGGTGAGCAGTTCTTC.

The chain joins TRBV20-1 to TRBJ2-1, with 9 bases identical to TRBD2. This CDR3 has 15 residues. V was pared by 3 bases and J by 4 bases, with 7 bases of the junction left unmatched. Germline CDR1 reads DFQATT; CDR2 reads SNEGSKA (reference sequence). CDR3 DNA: TGCAGTGCTAGTAGCGGGAGTACGAGGTACAATGAGCAGTTCTTC. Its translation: CSASSGSTRYNEQFF.

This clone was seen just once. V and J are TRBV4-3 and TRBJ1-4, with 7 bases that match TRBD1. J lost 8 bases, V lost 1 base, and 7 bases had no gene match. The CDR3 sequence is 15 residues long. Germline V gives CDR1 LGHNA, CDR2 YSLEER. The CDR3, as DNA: TGCGCCAGCAGCCAAGTGACAGGGCTCGAGGAAAAACTGTTTTTT. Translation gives CASSQVTGLEEKLFF.

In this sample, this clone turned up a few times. DNA of the CDR3: TGTGCCAGCAGTTACAGGACAGGGGGCCAGCCCCAGCATTTT. Its protein product is CASSYRTGGQPQHF. V gene TRBV6-5 combines with J gene TRBJ1-5; 11 bases map to TRBD1. The CDR3 runs 14 residues. The germline CDR1 and CDR2 sequences are MNHEY and SVGAGI. Trimming at V came to 2 bases and at J to 7 bases, leaving 1 base not matched to a gene.

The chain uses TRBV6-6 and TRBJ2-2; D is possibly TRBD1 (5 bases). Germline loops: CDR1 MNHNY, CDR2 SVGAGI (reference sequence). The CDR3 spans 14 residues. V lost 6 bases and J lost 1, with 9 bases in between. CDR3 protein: CASSRGQNTGELFF. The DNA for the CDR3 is TGTGCCAGCAGCAGAGGACAGAACACCGGGGAGCTGTTTTTT.

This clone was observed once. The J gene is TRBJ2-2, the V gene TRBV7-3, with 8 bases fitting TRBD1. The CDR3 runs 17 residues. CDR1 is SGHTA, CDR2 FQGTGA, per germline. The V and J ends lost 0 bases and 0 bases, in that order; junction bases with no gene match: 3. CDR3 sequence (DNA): TGTGCCAGCAGCTTAACCTGGACAGGGACGAACACCGGGGAGCTGTTTTTT. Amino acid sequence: CASSLTWTGTNTGELFF.

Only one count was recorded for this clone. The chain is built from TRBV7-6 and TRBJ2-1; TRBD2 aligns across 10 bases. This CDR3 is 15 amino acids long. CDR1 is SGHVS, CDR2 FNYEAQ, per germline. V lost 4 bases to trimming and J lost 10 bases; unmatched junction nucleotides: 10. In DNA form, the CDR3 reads TGTGCCAGCAGCTGGGAAGCGGGAGGGCCTGGGGAGCAGTTCTTC. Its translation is CASSWEAGGPGEQFF. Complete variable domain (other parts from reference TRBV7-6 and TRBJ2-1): GAGVSQSPRYKVTKRGQDVALRCDPISGHVSLYWYRQALGQGPEFLTYFNYEAQQDKSGLPNDRFSAERPEGSISTLTIQRTEQRDSAMYRCASSWEAGGPGEQFFGPGTRLTVL.

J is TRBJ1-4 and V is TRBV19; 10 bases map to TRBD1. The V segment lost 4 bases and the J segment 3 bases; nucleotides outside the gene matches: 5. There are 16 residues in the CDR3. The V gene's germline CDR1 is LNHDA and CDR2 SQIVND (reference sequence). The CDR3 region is CASSTWGQGSNEKLFF. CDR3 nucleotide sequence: TGTGCCAGTAGTACGTGGGGACAGGGGTCTAATGAAAAACTGTTTTTT.

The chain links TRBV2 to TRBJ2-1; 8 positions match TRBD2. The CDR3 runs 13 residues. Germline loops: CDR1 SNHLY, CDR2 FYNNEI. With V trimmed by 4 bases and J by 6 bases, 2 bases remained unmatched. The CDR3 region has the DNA TGTGCCAGCAGTGTGACTAGCGCCAATGAGCAGTTCTTC. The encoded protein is CASSVTSANEQFF.

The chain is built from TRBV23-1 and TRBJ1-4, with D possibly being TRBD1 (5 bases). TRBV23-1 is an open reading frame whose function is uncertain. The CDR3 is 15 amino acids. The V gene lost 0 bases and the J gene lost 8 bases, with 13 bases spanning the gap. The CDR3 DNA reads TGCGCCAGCAGTCAATCTTCGGGGGTGGGCGAAAAACTGTTTTTT. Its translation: CASSQSSGVGEKLFF.

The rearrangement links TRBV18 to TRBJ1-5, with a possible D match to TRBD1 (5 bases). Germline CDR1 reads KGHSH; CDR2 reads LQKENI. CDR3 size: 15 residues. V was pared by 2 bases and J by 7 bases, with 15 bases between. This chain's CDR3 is CASSPSSGVYQPQHF. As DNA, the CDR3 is TGTGCCAGCTCACCATCGTCGGGGGTTTACCAGCCCCAGCATTTT.

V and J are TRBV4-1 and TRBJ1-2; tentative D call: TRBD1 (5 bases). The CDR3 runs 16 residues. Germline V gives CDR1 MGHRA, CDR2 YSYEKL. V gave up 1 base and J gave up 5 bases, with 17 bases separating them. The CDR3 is CASSQGLGVGRYGYTF. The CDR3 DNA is TGCGCCAGCAGCCAAGGATTAGGGGTGGGAAGATATGGCTACACCTTC.

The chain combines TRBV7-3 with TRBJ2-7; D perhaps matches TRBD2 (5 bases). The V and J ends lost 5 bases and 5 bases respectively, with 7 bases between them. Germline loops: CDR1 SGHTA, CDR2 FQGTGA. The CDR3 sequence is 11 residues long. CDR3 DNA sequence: TGTGCCAGCAGCCTCGGGGACGAGCAGTACTTC. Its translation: CASSLGDEQYF. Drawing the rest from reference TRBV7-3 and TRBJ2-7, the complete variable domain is GAGVSQTPSNKVTEKGKYVELRCDPISGHTALYWYRQSLGQGPEFLIYFQGTGAADDSGLPNDRFFAVRPEGSVSTLKIQRTERGDSAVYLCASSLGDEQYFGPGTRLTVT.

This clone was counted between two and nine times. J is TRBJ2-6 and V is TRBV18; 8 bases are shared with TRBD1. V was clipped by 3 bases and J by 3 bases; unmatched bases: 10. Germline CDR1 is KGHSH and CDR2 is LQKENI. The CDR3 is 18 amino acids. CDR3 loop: CASSPLEAGGIGANVLTF. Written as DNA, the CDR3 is TGTGCCAGCTCACCTCTAGAGGCAGGGGGCATTGGGGCCAACGTCCTGACTTTC.

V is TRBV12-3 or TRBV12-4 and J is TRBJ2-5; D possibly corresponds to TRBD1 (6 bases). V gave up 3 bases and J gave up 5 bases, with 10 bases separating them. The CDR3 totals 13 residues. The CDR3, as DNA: TGTGCCAGCAGTTTGAGCCAGGGGGAGACCCAGTACTTC. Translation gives CASSLSQGETQYF.

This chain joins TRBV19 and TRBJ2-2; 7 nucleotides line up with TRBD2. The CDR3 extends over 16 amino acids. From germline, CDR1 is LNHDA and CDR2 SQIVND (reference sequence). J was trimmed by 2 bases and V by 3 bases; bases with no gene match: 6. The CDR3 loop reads CASSILSGTNTGELFF. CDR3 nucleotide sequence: TGTGCCAGTAGTATCCTAAGCGGGACCAACACCGGGGAGCTGTTTTTT.

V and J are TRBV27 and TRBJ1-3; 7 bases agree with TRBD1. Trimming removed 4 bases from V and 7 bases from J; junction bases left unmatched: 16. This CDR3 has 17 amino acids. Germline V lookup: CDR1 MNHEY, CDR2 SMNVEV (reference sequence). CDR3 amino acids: CASSSNYRDSRRNTIYF. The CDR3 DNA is TGTGCCAGCAGTTCAAATTACCGGGACAGCAGGCGGAACACCATATATTTT.

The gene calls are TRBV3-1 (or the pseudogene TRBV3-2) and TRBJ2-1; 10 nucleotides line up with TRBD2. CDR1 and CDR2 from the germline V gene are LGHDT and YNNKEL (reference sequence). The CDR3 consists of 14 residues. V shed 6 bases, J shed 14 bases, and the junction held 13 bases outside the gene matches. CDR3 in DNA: TGTGCCAGCAGTCATGGGAGCCGAGGGACTAGCGAGTTCTTC. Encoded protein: CASSHGSRGTSEFF.

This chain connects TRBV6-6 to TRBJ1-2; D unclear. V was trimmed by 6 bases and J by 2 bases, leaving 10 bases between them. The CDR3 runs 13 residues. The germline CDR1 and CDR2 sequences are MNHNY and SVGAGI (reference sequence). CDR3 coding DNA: TGTGCCAGCAGCCCCCATCAAAACTATGGCTACACCTTC. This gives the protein CASSPHQNYGYTF.